The 8 T cell receptor beta chains below come from one sample, sequenced in a study of T cell repertoires in cytomegalovirus infection. What these receptors recognize is not known. TCRdb fed the reads into MiXCR, producing one record per CDR3 protein. The data contain roughly 120,000 distinct CDR3 sequences, roughly 9.1% of them seen just once; the ten biggest clones take up 30% to 40%. Material for sequencing was PBMCs, sequenced either directly or after in vitro stimulation (not recorded which). These receptors were obtained from a human donor in good health (CMV status not recorded). Some clones in this sample may be carry-over from other donors' samples.

This clonotype was found a few times. V gene TRBV6-2 or TRBV6-3 combines with J gene TRBJ2-5; 10 nucleotides agree with TRBD1. Germline CDR1 reads MNHEY; CDR2 reads SVGEGT. This CDR3 has 15 amino acids. V trimming: 4 bases; J trimming: 4 bases; junction bases outside the gene matches: 6. The CDR3 sequence: CASSSYRDRGETQYF. The CDR3 region has the DNA TGTGCCAGCAGTTCCTACCGGGACAGGGGAGAGACCCAGTACTTC.

This clonotype has ten or more counts. V usage is TRBV24-1 and J usage is TRBJ2-6; D call uncertain. CDR3 size: 13 residues. The V gene's germline CDR1 is KGHDR and CDR2 SFDVKD. Trimming left V 7 bases short and J 0 bases short, with 3 bases between. CDR3 nucleotides: TGTGCCACCAGGCCCTCTGGGGCCAACGTCCTGACTTTC. Amino acid sequence: CATRPSGANVLTF.

This clonotype has ten or more counts. The CDR3 loop reads CASSPTRDNSPLHF. The CDR3, as DNA: TGTGCCAGCAGCCCCACGAGGGATAATTCACCCCTCCACTTT. This chain connects TRBV7-8 to TRBJ1-6; D gene unclear. Germline CDR1 reads SGHVS; CDR2 reads FQNEAQ. This CDR3 has 14 amino acids. V lost 5 bases and J 5 bases, leaving 10 bases between the germline ends. Filled out from reference TRBV7-8 and TRBJ1-6, the complete variable domain reads GAGVSQSPRYKVAKRGQDVALRCDPISGHVSLFWYQQALGQGPEFLTYFQNEAQLDKSGLPSDRFFAERPEGSVSTLKIQRTQQEDSAVYLCASSPTRDNSPLHFGNGTRLTVT.

Comment on this clonotype: Lacking the conserved final phenylalanine or tryptophan, this CDR3 likely reflects a read error. V usage is TRBV7-4 and J usage is TRBJ2-4, with 10 bases fitting TRBD1. The CDR3 runs 17 residues. Germline values: CDR1 SGHVT, CDR2 SQSDAQ. J was trimmed by 0 bases and V by 1 base; bases with no gene match: 3. The CDR3: CASSLEGTGVAKNIQYL. In nucleotides, the CDR3 is TGTGCCAGCAGCTTAGAGGGGACAGGGGTAGCCAAAAACATTCAGTACTTG.

This clonotype appeared a few times. J is TRBJ2-5 and V is TRBV5-4, with a possible D match to TRBD2 (5 bases). This CDR3 region has 15 residues. The V end lost 4 bases, the J end lost 2 bases, and 15 bases lay between the germline ends. In germline, CDR1 is SGHNT, CDR2 YYREEE (reference sequence). DNA for the CDR3: TGTGCCAGCAGCCCCGAGGGATGGCGGCAAGAGACCCAGTACTTC. Translated: CASSPEGWRQETQYF.

This clonotype was counted at least ten times. The V and J genes are TRBV20-1 and TRBJ1-6; D call uncertain. The CDR3 covers 14 residues. Per germline, CDR1 DFQATT and CDR2 SNEGSKA (reference sequence). The germline V and J ends were trimmed by 5 bases and 10 bases, with 18 bases remaining between them. CDR3 protein: CSAPPTSPGSPLHF. CDR3 bases: TGCAGTGCTCCTCCTACGTCCCCGGGGTCACCCCTCCACTTT.

This clonotype has at least ten counts. The V call is TRBV7-2, the J call TRBJ1-4; 7 bases line up with TRBD1. This CDR3 is 15 amino acids long. In germline, CDR1 is SGHTA, CDR2 FQGNSA. Trimming took 5 bases from V and 1 from J; bases not matched to a gene: 4. CDR3 amino acids: CASSIRGRTNEKLFF. CDR3 DNA: TGTGCCAGCAGCATTAGGGGGCGAACTAATGAAAAACTGTTTTTT.

This clonotype was counted only a few times. The chain combines TRBV2 with TRBJ2-1; D may be TRBD2 (6 bases). The germline V gene encodes CDR1 SNHLY and CDR2 FYNNEI. Trimming stripped 6 bases from V and 15 bases from J, with 18 bases between. This CDR3 is built from 12 residues. This chain's CDR3 is CASSTSHPGRFF. In DNA form, the CDR3 reads TGTGCCAGCAGCACTAGCCACCCAGGGAGGTTCTTC.